Below, 2 T cell receptor beta chains from the same sample are listed, as sequenced in a study of control samples from healthy donors and cancer patients. Profiled with immunoSEQ multiplex PCR; TCRdb holds only in-frame clones, not every one. This table holds around 30,000 clones, about 94% found once. The material sequenced was PBMCs. These receptors came from a man aged 40-50 years with colorectal cancer.

The V gene is TRBV6-2 or TRBV6-3, the J gene TRBJ1-1; 7 bases agree with TRBD1. The CDR3 spans 15 residues. CDR1 and CDR2 from the germline V gene are MNHEY and SVGEGT. The V segment lost 6 bases and the J segment 1 base; nucleotides outside the gene matches: 8. For the CDR3, the DNA is TGTGCCAGCAGCCCCCCGGGACAGCGGAACACTGAAGCTTTCTTT. Translating it yields CASSPPGQRNTEAFF.

This chain connects TRBV5-1 to TRBJ2-7; TRBD1 matches at 8 bases. This CDR3 has 15 residues. Germline V gene data show CDR1 as SGHRS and CDR2 as YFSETQ. The ends lost 4 bases at V and 2 bases at J; junction bases unmatched: 8. The CDR3 DNA follows: TGCGCCAGCAGCGTCCGACAGGGGACCGCCTACGAGCAGTACTTC. This codes for CASSVRQGTAYEQYF.